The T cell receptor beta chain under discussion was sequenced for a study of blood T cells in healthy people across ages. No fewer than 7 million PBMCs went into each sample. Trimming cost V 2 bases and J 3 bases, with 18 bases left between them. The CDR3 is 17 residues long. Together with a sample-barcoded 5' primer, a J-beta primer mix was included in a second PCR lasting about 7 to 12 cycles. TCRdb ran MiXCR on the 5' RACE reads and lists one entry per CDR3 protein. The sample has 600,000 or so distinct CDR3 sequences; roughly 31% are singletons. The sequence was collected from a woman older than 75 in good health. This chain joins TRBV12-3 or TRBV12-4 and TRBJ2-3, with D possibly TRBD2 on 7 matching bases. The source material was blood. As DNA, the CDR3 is TGTGCCAGCAGTTTAACTGGGGGGGGCTCTAGAACAGATACGCAGTATTTT. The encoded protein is CASSLTGGGSRTDTQYF.